Presented here are 20 T cell receptor beta chains from one specimen sequenced in a study of shared T cell receptors in the human thymus. TCRdb's copy holds only in-frame clones and misses some; the assay was immunoSEQ multiplex PCR. The sample lists more than 550,000 clones, 80% to 90% seen once, with roughly 0.01% in the top ten. These data also formed part of another study, on human thymus T cells.

Sequenced material: thymocytes. These receptors came from a girl under three years old with a congenital heart defect.

The chain uses TRBV6-6 and TRBJ1-2; possibly TRBD1 for D (5 bases). This CDR3 contains 15 residues. Trimming left V 5 bases short and J 4 bases short, with 17 bases between. The germline V gene encodes CDR1 MNHNY and CDR2 SVGAGI (reference sequence). As DNA, the CDR3 is TGTGCCAGCAGTCCCCCAGGGTGTTCAAGCTATGGCTACACCTTC. Translating it yields CASSPPGCSSYGYTF.

The chain is built from TRBV2 and TRBJ1-1; TRBD1 aligns across 7 bases. Germline assignment: CDR1 SNHLY and CDR2 FYNNEI. The ends lost 5 bases at V and 3 bases at J; junction bases unmatched: 9. The CDR3 runs 15 residues. In DNA form, the CDR3 reads TGTGCCAGCAGTCAGAAAGACAGGGAAGACACTGAAGCTTTCTTT. Amino acids: CASSQKDREDTEAFF. Filled out from reference TRBV2 and TRBJ1-1, the complete variable domain reads EPEVTQTPSHQVTQMGQEVILRCVPISNHLYFYWYRQILGQKVEFLVSFYNNEISEKSEIFDDQFSVERPDGSNFTLKIRSTKLEDSAMYFCASSQKDREDTEAFFGQGTRLTVV.

The chain is built from TRBV9 and TRBJ1-1, with unresolved D. CDR3 length: 12 residues. The germline V and J ends were trimmed by 3 bases and 1 base, with 4 bases remaining between them. From germline, CDR1 is SGDLS and CDR2 YYNGEE. In DNA form, the CDR3 reads TGTGCCAGCAGCGGGCAGAACACTGAAGCTTTCTTT. It is translated as CASSGQNTEAFF.

The rearrangement uses TRBV6-5 and TRBJ2-7; D remains ambiguous. Trimming shortened V by 1 base and J by 4 bases, and 14 bases separated the two germline ends. The CDR3 is made up of 15 amino acids. The germline gives CDR1 MNHEY, CDR2 SVGAGI. The CDR3 spells CASSYLGDSAYEQYF. Written as DNA, the CDR3 is TGTGCCAGCAGTTACTTGGGCGATAGTGCATACGAGCAGTACTTC.

CDR3: CASSQESLGLADREGYNEQFF. CDR3 coding DNA: TGCGCCAGCAGCCAAGAATCTTTAGGACTAGCGGATCGCGAAGGTTACAATGAGCAGTTCTTC. The V call is TRBV4-3, the J call TRBJ2-1; 10 positions agree with TRBD2. Germline V gene lookup returns CDR1 LGHNA and CDR2 YSLEER. The CDR3 sequence is 21 residues long. The V gene end was trimmed by 0 bases and the J gene end by 4 bases; junction bases not matched to a gene: 18.

The chain links TRBV11-2 to TRBJ1-1, with 7 bases lining up with TRBD1. The CDR3 extends over 15 amino acids. Germline loops: CDR1 SGHAT, CDR2 FQNNGV. After removal of 2 bases from V and 1 base from J, the junction contained 4 bases not matched to a gene. The chain's CDR3 is CASSLIRDRNTEAFF. The CDR3 nucleotides read TGTGCCAGCAGCTTAATCCGGGACAGGAACACTGAAGCTTTCTTT.

The sample holds a few counts of this clone. The rearrangement uses TRBV4-2 and TRBJ2-2; 10 bases agree with TRBD2. CDR1 is LGHNA, CDR2 YNFKEQ, per germline. The CDR3 covers 20 residues. The trim removed 3 bases at V and 0 bases at J, leaving 13 bases unmatched. The CDR3 DNA reads TGTGCCAGCAGCCACAAGTGGGCTAGCGGGGGACTCGCGAACACCGGGGAGCTGTTTTTT. Protein: CASSHKWASGGLANTGELFF.

With regard to this clone: The CDR3 does not close with the conserved phenylalanine or tryptophan, likely indicating a read error. The DNA is left out, because the CDR3 cannot be placed on it with certainty; the CDR3 is given as TCRdb lists it. The chain has TRBV21-1 and TRBJ1-2. TRBV21-1 is assigned pseudogene status. Including both end residues, the CDR3 is 12 amino acids long. CDR3 in amino acids: CARPARGGRSAI.

The chain joins TRBV27 to TRBJ1-2; TRBD1 agrees at 11 bases. J gave up 0 bases and V 6 bases, and 12 bases lay outside the gene matches. In germline, CDR1 is MNHEY, CDR2 SMNVEV (reference sequence). This CDR3 comprises 18 residues. The CDR3 coding sequence is TGTGCCAGCAGCCGGACAGGGGGCCCTAATCCTACTAACTATGGCTACACCTTC. This sequence encodes CASSRTGGPNPTNYGYTF.

This sequence joins TRBV11-2 and TRBJ2-1; 14 nucleotides match TRBD2. The CDR3 totals 19 residues. V was clipped by 3 bases and J by 1 base; unmatched bases: 8. Germline V gene lookup returns CDR1 SGHAT and CDR2 FQNNGV. The CDR3 coding sequence is TGTGCCAGCAGCTTTACGACTAGCGGGGGGGCCTATTCCTACAATGAGCAGTTCTTC. Its translation is CASSFTTSGGAYSYNEQFF.

The chain recombines TRBV7-2 with TRBJ1-2, with 7 bases aligning to TRBD1. Germline V gives CDR1 SGHTA, CDR2 FQGNSA. J was trimmed by 7 bases and V by 1 base; bases with no gene match: 9. CDR3 length: 15 amino acids. CDR3 sequence (DNA): TGTGCCAGCAGCTTAGAAGGGGGCTTAACGCTTGGCTACACCTTC. Amino acids: CASSLEGGLTLGYTF. Using reference TRBV7-2 and TRBJ1-2 for the parts outside the CDR3, the full variable domain is GAGVSQSPSNKVTEKGKDVELRCDPISGHTALYWYRQSLGQGLEFLIYFQGNSAPDKSGLPSDRFSAERTGGSVSTLTIQRTQQEDSAVYLCASSLEGGLTLGYTFGSGTRLTVV.

The V call is TRBV5-1, the J call TRBJ1-2; D gene uncertain. CDR1 and CDR2 (germline): SGHRS, YFSETQ. Trimming stripped 4 bases from V and 2 bases from J, with 21 bases between. The CDR3 runs to 17 residues. As DNA, the CDR3 is TGCGCCAGCAGCCGGAGGGCATCCACTAGCCCAAACTATGGCTACACCTTC. Its translation: CASSRRASTSPNYGYTF.

V is TRBV5-6 and J is TRBJ2-7; 9 bases fit TRBD1. Looked up from germline, CDR1 is SGHDT and CDR2 is YYEEEE. V lost 4 bases to trimming and J lost 2 bases; unmatched junction nucleotides: 7. The CDR3 is made up of 15 amino acids. The CDR3: CASSQGQGLTYEQYF. As DNA, the CDR3 is TGTGCCAGCAGCCAGGGACAGGGATTAACCTACGAGCAGTACTTC.

The V call is TRBV11-2, the J call TRBJ1-1; D gene uncertain. The CDR3 loop spans 12 amino acids. CDR1 and CDR2 from the germline V gene are SGHAT and FQNNGV. V was shortened by 5 bases and J by 11 bases, with 15 bases between the two germline ends. This chain's CDR3 is CASSHPRVEAFF. The CDR3 DNA follows: TGTGCCAGCAGCCATCCGAGGGTAGAGGCTTTCTTT.

This chain uses TRBV19 with TRBJ1-4; D is uncertain. The CDR3 has 16 residues. V lost 3 bases and J 8 bases, leaving 19 bases between the germline ends. Germline assignment: CDR1 LNHDA and CDR2 SQIVND (reference sequence). The DNA of the CDR3 is TGTGCCAGTAGTATGGGCCCCTTCGTAGGTTCGGAAAAACTGTTTTTT. Translating it yields CASSMGPFVGSEKLFF. Using reference TRBV19 and TRBJ1-4 for the parts outside the CDR3, the full variable domain is DGGITQSPKYLFRKEGQNVTLSCEQNLNHDAMYWYRQDPGQGLRLIYYSQIVNDFQKGDIAEGYSVSREKKESFPLTVTSAQKNPTAFYLCASSMGPFVGSEKLFFGSGTQLSVL.

This clone came up a few times. This sequence joins TRBV5-8 and TRBJ2-2, with D hard to call. Germline V gives CDR1 SGHTS, CDR2 YDEGEE. This CDR3 is built from 11 residues. Trimming shortened V by 6 bases and J by 6 bases, and 6 bases separated the two germline ends. The CDR3 nucleotides read TGTGCCAGCAATGTCTCCGGGGAGCTGTTTTTT. Translation: CASNVSGELFF.

For the CDR3, the DNA is TGTGCCAGCAGTTTTAAAGAAGGGGGCGAGGGTGAAAAACTGTTTTTT. Protein product: CASSFKEGGEGEKLFF. This chain uses TRBV28 with TRBJ1-4, with 7 bases identical to TRBD1. There are 16 residues in the CDR3. J was trimmed by 7 bases and V by 3 bases; bases with no gene match: 11. Germline values: CDR1 MDHEN, CDR2 SYDVKM.

This clone was seen just once. This chain connects TRBV2 to TRBJ1-2, with 7 bases that match TRBD1. V was clipped by 9 bases and J by 4 bases; unmatched bases: 14. The germline V gene encodes CDR1 SNHLY and CDR2 FYNNEI. The CDR3 totals 15 residues. The CDR3 DNA reads TGTGCCAGACTACTCGAGGACAGGTCCCCCTATGGCTACACCTTC. Its protein is CARLLEDRSPYGYTF.

This clone was seen once. This rearrangement joins TRBV11-2 to TRBJ2-7; the D gene is possibly TRBD1 (5 bases). The CDR3 spans 16 residues. Germline assignment: CDR1 SGHAT and CDR2 FQNNGV. Trimming shortened V by 0 bases and J by 3 bases, and 15 bases separated the two germline ends. CDR3: CASSLERSRVHYEQYF. Here the CDR3 DNA reads TGTGCCAGCAGCTTAGAAAGGAGCAGGGTTCACTACGAGCAGTACTTC.

V and J are TRBV7-9 and TRBJ2-7; 7 nucleotides line up with TRBD2. V lost 1 base and J lost 2; bases outside the gene matches: 5. Germline lookup yields CDR1 SEHNR and CDR2 FQNEAQ (reference sequence). This CDR3 spans 15 amino acids. CDR3 coding DNA: TGTGCCAGCAGCTTAGGCTGGGGGGGGGCCTACGAGCAGTACTTC. This codes for CASSLGWGGAYEQYF.